The source of this T cell receptor beta chain is a study of T cell repertoires in ileal Crohn's disease. The CDR3 sequence is 14 residues long. Germline V lookup: CDR1 SGDLS, CDR2 YYNGEE. The V and J ends lost 0 bases and 6 bases respectively, with 12 bases between them. Some clones are missing from TCRdb's copy, which holds only in-frame ones; the method was immunoSEQ multiplex PCR. The data show approximately 3,600 clones, under 75% seen once. This chain joins TRBV9 and TRBJ2-5; possibly TRBD2 for D (6 bases). This receptor was obtained from an adult with Crohn's disease. Source material: ileal tissue. The CDR3 DNA sequence: TGTGCCAGCAGCGTAGGGGACTTAGGGAAGACCCAGTACTTC. Encoded protein: CASSVGDLGKTQYF.